This T cell receptor beta chain was recovered during a study of read filtering for tumor transcriptome and immune sequencing. This clonotype was detected a few times. Its antigen remains unidentified. General study results and limits: Correlation between methods rose after single-read clonotypes were removed.

This library used approximately 390 ng RNA and molecular barcoded adaptors spanning alpha/delta and beta/gamma chains. TCRdb reprocessed the reads with MiXCR, giving one entry per CDR3 protein. The sample consists of approximately 45,000 distinct CDR3 sequences, less than 20% of them appearing once. The CDR3 spans 13 residues. The V end was cut by 2 bases, the J end by 4 bases, with 6 bases between. CDR1 is SGHRS, CDR2 YFSETQ, per germline. Sequenced input: a population of CD138-negative cells sorted from bone marrow. The chain has TRBV5-1 and TRBJ2-2; no firm D call. The source is a donor at least 40 years old with multiple myeloma. This CDR3 reads CASSLTVTGELFF. For the CDR3, the DNA is TGCGCCAGCAGCTTAACGGTCACCGGGGAGCTGTTTTTT.